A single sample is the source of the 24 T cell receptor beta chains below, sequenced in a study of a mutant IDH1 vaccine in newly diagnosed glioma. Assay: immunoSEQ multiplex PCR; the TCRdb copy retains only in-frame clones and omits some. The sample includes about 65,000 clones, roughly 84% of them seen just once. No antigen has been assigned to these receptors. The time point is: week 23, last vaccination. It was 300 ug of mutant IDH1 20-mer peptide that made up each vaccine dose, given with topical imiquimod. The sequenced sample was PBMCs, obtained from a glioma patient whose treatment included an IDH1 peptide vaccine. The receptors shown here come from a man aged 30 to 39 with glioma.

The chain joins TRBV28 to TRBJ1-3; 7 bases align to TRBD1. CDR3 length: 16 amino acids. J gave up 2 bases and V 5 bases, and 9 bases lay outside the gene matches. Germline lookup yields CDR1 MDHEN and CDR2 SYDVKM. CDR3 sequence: CASSTGVLEAGNTIYF. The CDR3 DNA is TGTGCCAGCAGTACAGGGGTCTTAGAGGCTGGAAACACCATATATTTT.

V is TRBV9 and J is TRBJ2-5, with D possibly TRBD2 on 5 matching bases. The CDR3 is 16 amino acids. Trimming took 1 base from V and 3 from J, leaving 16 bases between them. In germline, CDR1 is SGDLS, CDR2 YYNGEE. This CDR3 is CASSVNRGWAEETQYF. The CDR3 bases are TGTGCCAGCAGCGTAAATAGAGGGTGGGCGGAAGAGACCCAGTACTTC. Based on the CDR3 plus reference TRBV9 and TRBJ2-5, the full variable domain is DSGVTQTPKHLITATGQRVTLRCSPRSGDLSVYWYQQSLDQGLQFLIQYYNGEERAKGNILERFSAQQFPDLHSELNLSSLELGDSALYFCASSVNRGWAEETQYFGPGTRLLVL.

DNA of the CDR3: TGTGCCAGCACTTCCGGGACAGGGGGCGAGCAGTTCTTC. As protein: CASTSGTGGEQFF. The chain is built from TRBV27 and TRBJ2-1; 12 bases map to TRBD1. The CDR3 length is 13 residues. J gave up 10 bases and V 7 bases, and 5 bases lay outside the gene matches. Germline V lookup: CDR1 MNHEY, CDR2 SMNVEV (reference sequence).

CDR3 sequence reads: CATSTDARAEQYF. DNA of the CDR3: TGTGCCACCAGCACCGACGCCAGGGCCGAGCAGTACTTC. The chain combines TRBV15 with TRBJ2-7, with D maybe TRBD1 (5 bases). The CDR3 sequence is 13 residues long. Germline lookup yields CDR1 LNHNV and CDR2 YYDKDF (reference sequence). The V end lost 4 bases, the J end lost 6 bases, and 13 bases lay between the germline ends.

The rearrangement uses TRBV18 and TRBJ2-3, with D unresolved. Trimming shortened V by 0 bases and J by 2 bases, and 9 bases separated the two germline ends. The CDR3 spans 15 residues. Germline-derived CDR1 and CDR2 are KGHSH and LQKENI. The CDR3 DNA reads TGTGCCAGCTCACCACCGTATAGAAACACAGATACGCAGTATTTT. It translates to CASSPPYRNTDTQYF.

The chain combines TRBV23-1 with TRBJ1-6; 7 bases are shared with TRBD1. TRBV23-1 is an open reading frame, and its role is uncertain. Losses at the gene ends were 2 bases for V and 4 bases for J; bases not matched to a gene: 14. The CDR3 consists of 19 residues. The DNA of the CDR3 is TGCGCCAGCAGTCAAACCCATTCTGGAGGGGGCAGGTATAATTCACCCCTCCACTTT. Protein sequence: CASSQTHSGGGRYNSPLHF.

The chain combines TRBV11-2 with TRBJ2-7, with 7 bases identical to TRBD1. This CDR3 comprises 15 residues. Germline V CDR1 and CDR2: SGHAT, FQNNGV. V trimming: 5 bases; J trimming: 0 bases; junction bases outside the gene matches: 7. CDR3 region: CASSTKDRNSYEQYF. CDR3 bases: TGTGCCAGCAGCACAAAGGACAGGAACTCCTACGAGCAGTACTTC.

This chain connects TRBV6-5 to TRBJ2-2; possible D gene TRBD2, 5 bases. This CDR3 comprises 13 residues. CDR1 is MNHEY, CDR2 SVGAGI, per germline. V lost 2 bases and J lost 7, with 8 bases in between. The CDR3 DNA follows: TGTGCCAGCAGTTACCCCAGCGGCGGGGAGCTGTTTTTT. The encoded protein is CASSYPSGGELFF.

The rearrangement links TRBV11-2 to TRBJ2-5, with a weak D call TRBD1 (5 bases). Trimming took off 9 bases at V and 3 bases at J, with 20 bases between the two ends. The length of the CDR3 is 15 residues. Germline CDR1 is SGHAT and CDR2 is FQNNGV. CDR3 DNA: TGTGCCAGTGCGCGTAAAGACAGAAGGGAAGAGACCCAGTACTTC. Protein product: CASARKDRREETQYF.

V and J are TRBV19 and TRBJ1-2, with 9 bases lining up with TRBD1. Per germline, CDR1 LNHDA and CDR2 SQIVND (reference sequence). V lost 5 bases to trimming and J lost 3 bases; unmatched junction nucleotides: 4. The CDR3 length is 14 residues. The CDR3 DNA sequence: TGTGCCAGTAGTGGAACAGGGGGCTACTATGGCTACACCTTC. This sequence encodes CASSGTGGYYGYTF.

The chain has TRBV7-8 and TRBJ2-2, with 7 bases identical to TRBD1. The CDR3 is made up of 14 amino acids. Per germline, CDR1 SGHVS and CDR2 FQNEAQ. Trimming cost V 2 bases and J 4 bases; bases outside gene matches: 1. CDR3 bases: TGTGCCAGCAGCTTAAGGGACAGCACCGGGGAGCTGTTTTTT. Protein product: CASSLRDSTGELFF.

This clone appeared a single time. The CDR3 is CASSQDSRREQYF. In DNA form, the CDR3 reads TGCGCCAGCAGCCAAGATAGTCGTCGGGAGCAGTACTTC. The chain combines TRBV4-1 with TRBJ2-7; D gene unclear. From germline, CDR1 is MGHRA and CDR2 YSYEKL. Trimming removed 0 bases at V and 7 bases at J, with 10 bases between. The CDR3 totals 13 residues.

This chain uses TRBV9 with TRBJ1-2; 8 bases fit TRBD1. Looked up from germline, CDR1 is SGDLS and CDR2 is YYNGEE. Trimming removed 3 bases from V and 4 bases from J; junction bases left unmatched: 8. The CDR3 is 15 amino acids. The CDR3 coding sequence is TGTGCCAGCAGCGCCCGGACAGGGATGGGCTATGGCTACACCTTC. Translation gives CASSARTGMGYGYTF.

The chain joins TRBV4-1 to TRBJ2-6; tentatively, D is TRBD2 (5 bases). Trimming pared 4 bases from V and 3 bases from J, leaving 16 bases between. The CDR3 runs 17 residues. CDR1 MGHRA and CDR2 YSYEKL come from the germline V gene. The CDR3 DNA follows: TGCGCCAGCAGCCTCGTACACCGGGATTATGGGGCCAACGTCCTGACTTTC. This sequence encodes CASSLVHRDYGANVLTF.

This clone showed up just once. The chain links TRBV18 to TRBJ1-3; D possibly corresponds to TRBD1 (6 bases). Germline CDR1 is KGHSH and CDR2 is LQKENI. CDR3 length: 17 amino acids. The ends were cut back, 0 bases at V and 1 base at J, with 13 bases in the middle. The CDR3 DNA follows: TGTGCCAGCTCACCACCGAGGGACATATTATCTGGAAACACCATATATTTT. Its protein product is CASSPPRDILSGNTIYF.

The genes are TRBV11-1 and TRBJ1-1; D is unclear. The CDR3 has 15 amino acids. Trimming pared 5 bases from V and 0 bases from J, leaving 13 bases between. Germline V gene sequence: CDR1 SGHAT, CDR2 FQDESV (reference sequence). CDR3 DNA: TGTGCCAGCAGCCTTAGGGCACAGTTGAACACTGAAGCTTTCTTT. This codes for CASSLRAQLNTEAFF.

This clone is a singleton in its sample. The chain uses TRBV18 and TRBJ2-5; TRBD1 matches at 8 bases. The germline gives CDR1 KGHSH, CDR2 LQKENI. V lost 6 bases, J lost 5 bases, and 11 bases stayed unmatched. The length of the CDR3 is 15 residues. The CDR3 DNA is TGTGCCAGCTCGCCGCCAGGGGGCGCAAGGGAGACCCAGTACTTC. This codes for CASSPPGGARETQYF.

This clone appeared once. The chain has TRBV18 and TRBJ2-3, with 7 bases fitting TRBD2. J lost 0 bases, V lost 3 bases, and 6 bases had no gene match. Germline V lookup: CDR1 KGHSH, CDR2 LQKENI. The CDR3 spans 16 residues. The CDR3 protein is CASSPQRGPSTDTQYF. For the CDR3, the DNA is TGTGCCAGCTCACCTCAGCGGGGCCCGAGCACAGATACGCAGTATTTT.

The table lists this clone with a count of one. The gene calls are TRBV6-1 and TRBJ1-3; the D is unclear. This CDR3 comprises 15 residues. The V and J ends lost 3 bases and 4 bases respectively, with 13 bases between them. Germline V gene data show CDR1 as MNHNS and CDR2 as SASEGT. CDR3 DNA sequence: TGTGCCAGCAGTGAGAGAGAAGTAGGGGGAAACACCATATATTTT. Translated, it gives CASSEREVGGNTIYF.

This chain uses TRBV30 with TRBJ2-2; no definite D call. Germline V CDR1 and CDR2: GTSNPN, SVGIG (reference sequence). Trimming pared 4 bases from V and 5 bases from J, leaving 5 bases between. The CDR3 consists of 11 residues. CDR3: CAWTETGELFF. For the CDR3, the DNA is TGTGCCTGGACAGAGACCGGGGAGCTGTTTTTT.

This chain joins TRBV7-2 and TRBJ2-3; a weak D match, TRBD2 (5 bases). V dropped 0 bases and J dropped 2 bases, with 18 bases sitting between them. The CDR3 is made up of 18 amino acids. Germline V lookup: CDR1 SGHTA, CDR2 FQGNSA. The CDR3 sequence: CASSLARRGGGITDTQYF. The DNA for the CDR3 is TGTGCCAGCAGCTTAGCCCGGAGAGGAGGAGGAATCACAGATACGCAGTATTTT.

CDR3 nucleotide sequence: TGTGCCAGCAGCCTTGACAAGAACACTGAAGCTTTCTTT. The encoded protein is CASSLDKNTEAFF. V is TRBV11-3 and J is TRBJ1-1; no definite D call. This CDR3 spans 13 amino acids. Germline CDR1 is SGHNT and CDR2 is YENEEA. V lost 5 bases, J lost 1 base, and 8 bases lay in between.

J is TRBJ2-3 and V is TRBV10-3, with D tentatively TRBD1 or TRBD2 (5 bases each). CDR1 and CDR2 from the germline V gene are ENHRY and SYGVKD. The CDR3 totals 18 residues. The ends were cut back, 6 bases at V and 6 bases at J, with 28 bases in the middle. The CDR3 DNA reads TGTGCCATCAGCGCTACCATTGGTGGGGACCTTAGCAGCGATACGCAGTATTTT. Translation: CAISATIGGDLSSDTQYF.

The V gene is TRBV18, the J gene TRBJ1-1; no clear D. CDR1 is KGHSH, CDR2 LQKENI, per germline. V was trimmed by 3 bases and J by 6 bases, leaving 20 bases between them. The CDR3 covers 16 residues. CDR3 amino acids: CASSPRGDPTGAEAFF. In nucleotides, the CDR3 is TGTGCCAGCTCACCTAGAGGTGACCCCACCGGGGCTGAAGCTTTCTTT.